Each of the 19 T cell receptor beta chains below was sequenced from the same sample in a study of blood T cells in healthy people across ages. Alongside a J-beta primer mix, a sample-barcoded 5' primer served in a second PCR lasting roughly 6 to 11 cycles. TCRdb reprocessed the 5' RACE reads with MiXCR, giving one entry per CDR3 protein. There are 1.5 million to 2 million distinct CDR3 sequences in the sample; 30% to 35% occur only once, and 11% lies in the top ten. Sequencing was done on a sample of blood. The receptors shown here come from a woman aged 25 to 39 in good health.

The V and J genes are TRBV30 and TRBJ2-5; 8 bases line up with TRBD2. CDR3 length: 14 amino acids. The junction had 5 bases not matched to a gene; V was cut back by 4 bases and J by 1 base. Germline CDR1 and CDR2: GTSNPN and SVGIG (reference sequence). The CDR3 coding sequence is TGTGCCTGGATCGAGCGGGGGCGCCAAGAGACCCAGTACTTC. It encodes CAWIERGRQETQYF.

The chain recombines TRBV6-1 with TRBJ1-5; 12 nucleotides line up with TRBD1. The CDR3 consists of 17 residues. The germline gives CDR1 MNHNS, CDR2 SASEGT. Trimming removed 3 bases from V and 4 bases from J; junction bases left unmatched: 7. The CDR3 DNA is TGTGCCAGCAGTGATCAAGGGACAGGGGGCTGGAATCAGCCCCAGCATTTT. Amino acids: CASSDQGTGGWNQPQHF.

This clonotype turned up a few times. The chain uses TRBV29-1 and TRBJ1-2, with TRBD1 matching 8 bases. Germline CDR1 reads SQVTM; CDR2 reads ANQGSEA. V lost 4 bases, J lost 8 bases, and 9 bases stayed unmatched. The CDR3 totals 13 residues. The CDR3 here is CSVVGQGAWGYTF. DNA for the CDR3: TGCAGCGTTGTGGGGCAGGGGGCGTGGGGCTACACCTTC. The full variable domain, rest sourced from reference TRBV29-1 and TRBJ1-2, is SAVISQKPSRDICQRGTSLTIQCQVDSQVTMMFWYRQQPGQSLTLIATANQGSEATYESGFVIDKFPISRPNLTFSTLTVSNMSPEDSSIYLCSVVGQGAWGYTFGSGTRLTVV.

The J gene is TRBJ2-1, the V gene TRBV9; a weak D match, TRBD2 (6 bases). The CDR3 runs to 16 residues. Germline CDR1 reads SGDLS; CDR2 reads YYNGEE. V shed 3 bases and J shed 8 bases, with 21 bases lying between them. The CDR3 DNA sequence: TGTGCCAGCAGCGCCGGACTAACGGGTGGCCGGGATGAGCAGTTCTTC. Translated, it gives CASSAGLTGGRDEQFF.

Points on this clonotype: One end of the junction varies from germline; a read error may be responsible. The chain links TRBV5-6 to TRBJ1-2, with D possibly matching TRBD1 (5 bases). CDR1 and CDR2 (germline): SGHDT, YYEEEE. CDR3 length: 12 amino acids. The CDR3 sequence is CAGSPTVGGRTF. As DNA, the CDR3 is TGTGCCGGCAGCCCTACTGTGGGGGGACGCACCTTC. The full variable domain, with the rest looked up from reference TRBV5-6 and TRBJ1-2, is DAGVTQSPTHLIKTRGQQVTLRCSPKSGHDTVSWYQQALGQGPQFIFQYYEEEERQRGNFPDRFSGHQFPNYSSELNVNALLLGDSALYLCAGSPTVGGRTFGSGTRLTVV.

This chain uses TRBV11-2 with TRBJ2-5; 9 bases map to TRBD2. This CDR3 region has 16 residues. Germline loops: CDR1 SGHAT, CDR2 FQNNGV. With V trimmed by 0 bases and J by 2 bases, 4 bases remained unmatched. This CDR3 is CASSLDLAGLQETQYF. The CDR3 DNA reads TGTGCCAGCAGCTTAGATCTAGCGGGGTTACAAGAGACCCAGTACTTC. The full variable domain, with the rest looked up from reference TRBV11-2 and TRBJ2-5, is EAGVAQSPRYKIIEKRQSVAFWCNPISGHATLYWYQQILGQGPKLLIQFQNNGVVDDSQLPKDRFSAERLKGVDSTLKIQPAKLEDSAVYLCASSLDLAGLQETQYFGPGTRLLVL.

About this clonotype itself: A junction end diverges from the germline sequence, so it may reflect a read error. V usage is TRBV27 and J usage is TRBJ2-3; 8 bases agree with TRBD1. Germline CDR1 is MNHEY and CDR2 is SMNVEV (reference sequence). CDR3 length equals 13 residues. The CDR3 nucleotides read TGTGCCTGCAGTAGCCAGGGGGCGGATACGCAGTATTTT. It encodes CACSSQGADTQYF.

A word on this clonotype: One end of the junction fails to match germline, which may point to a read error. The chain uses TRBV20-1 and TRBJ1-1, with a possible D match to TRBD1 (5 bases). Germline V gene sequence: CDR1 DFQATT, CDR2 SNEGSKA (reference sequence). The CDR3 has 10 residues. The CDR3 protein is CSARGALAFF. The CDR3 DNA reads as TGCAGTGCAAGAGGGGCGCTAGCTTTCTTT.

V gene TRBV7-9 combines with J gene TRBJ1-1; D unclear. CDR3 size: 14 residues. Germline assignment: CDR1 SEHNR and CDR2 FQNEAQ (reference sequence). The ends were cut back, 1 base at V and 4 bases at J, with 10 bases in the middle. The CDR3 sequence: CASSLVAYTTEAFF. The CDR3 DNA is TGTGCCAGCAGCTTAGTGGCGTACACCACTGAAGCTTTCTTT.

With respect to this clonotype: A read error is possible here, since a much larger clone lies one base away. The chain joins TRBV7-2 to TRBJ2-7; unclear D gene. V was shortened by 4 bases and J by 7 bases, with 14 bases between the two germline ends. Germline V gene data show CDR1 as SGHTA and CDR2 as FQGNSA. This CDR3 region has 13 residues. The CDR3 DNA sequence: TGTGCCAGCAGCTCGGACCGACGTGCTGAGCAGTACTTC. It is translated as CASSSDRRAEQYF.

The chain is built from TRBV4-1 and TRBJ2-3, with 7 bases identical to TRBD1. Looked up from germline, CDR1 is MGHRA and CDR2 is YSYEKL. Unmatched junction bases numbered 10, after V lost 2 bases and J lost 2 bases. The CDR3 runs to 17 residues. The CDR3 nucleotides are TGCGCCAGCAGCCAACCCCTCCGAGGGACAGACACAGATACGCAGTATTTT. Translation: CASSQPLRGTDTDTQYF.

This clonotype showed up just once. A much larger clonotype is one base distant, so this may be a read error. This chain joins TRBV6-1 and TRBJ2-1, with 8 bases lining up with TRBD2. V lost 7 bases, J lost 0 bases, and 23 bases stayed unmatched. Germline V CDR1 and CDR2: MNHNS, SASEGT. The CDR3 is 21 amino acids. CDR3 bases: TGTGCCAGCACCCGGGTTCCCATCAGGGCTAGCGGGTGGAGCTCCTACAATGAGCAGTTCTTC. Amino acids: CASTRVPIRASGWSSYNEQFF.

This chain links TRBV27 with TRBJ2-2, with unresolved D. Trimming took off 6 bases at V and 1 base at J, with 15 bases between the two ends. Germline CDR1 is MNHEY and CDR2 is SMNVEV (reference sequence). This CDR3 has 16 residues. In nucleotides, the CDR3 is TGTGCCAGCAGAATACAGTTGGGTTTGAACACCGGGGAGCTGTTTTTT. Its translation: CASRIQLGLNTGELFF.

As DNA, the CDR3 is TGTGCCAGCATTAATGGTGGGGCCTACGAGCAGTACTTC. The encoded protein is CASINGGAYEQYF. J is TRBJ2-7 and V is TRBV6-2 or TRBV6-3; D unclear. The CDR3 has 13 amino acids. Germline V gene lookup returns CDR1 MNHEY and CDR2 SVGEGT. Trimming stripped 7 bases from V and 2 bases from J, with 12 bases between.

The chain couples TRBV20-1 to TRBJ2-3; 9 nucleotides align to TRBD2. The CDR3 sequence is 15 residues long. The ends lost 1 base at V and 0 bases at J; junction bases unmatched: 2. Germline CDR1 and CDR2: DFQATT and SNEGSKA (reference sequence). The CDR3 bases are TGCAGTGCTAGAGCTGGGACTAGCAGCACAGATACGCAGTATTTT. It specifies CSARAGTSSTDTQYF.

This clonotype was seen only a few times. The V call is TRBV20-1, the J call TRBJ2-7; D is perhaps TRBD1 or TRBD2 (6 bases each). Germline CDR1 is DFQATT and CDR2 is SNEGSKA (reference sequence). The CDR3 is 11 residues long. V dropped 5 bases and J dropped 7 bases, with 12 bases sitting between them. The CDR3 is CSAYQGGEQYF. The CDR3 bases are TGCAGTGCTTATCAAGGGGGGGAGCAGTACTTC.

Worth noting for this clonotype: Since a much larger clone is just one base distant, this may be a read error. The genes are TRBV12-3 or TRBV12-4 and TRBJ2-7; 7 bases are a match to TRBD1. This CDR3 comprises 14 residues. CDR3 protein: CASSLPGTVNERYF. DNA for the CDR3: TGTGCCAGCAGTTTACCCGGGACAGTTAACGAGCGGTACTTC.

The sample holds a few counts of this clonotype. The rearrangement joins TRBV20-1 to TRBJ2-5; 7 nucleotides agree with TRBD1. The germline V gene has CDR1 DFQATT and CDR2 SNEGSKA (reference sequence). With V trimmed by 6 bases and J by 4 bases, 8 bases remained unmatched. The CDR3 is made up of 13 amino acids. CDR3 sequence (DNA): TGCAGTGCCGATGACAGGGAAAGAGAGACCCAGTACTTC. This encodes CSADDRERETQYF.

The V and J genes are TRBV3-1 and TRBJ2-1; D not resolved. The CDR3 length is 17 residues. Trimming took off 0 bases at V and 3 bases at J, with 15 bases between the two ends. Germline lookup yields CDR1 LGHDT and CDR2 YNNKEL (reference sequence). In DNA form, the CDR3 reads TGTGCCAGCAGCCAAGATGTGGGGATAGATTTCTACAATGAGCAGTTCTTC. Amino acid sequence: CASSQDVGIDFYNEQFF.